This T cell receptor beta chain was recorded in a study of shared clonotypes between healthy human individuals. This CDR3 region has 13 residues. Looked up from germline, CDR1 is SGDLS and CDR2 is YYNGEE. V was shortened by 7 bases and J by 3 bases, with 13 bases between the two germline ends. Genomic DNA (from each subset) was split evenly across several immunoSEQ plates. Original processing notes: Filtering differed since immunoSEQ provided only junctions, with no quality scores. The data were produced by immunoSEQ multiplex PCR, yet TCRdb's version contains in-frame clones alone and is incomplete. V, J and clone size reflect that table, while D and trimming were determined from the DNA. The sample has more than 2 million clones, 85% to 95% seen once. Naive CD8 cells comprised CD45RO-negative, CCR7-positively selected cells, excluding terminally differentiated effector memory CD45RA+ cells. The sample holds one count of this clone.

The source of this sequence is a man in his late teens or twenties in good health. The sample consisted of naive CD8+ T cells sorted from blood. The rearrangement links TRBV9 to TRBJ1-1; TRBD1 is a possible D gene (5 bases). The CDR3 region is CASGDPQDTEAFF. The CDR3 region has the DNA TGTGCCAGCGGGGACCCTCAAGACACTGAAGCTTTCTTT. Full variable domain (remainder filled in from reference TRBV9 and TRBJ1-1): DSGVTQTPKHLITATGQRVTLRCSPRSGDLSVYWYQQSLDQGLQFLIQYYNGEERAKGNILERFSAQQFPDLHSELNLSSLELGDSALYFCASGDPQDTEAFFGQGTRLTVV.